A single sample is the source of the 24 T cell receptor beta chains below, sequenced in a study of blood T cell repertoires in COVID-19. The repertoire was sequenced with immunoSEQ multiplex PCR; TCRdb's copy has only in-frame clones and lacks some. The table shows about 150,000 clones, with roughly 88% occurring only once. Sequences were obtained from PBMCs or T cells enriched from blood (not recorded which). The source of these receptors is a middle-aged man who had recovered from COVID-19.

The gene calls are TRBV4-2 and TRBJ2-5, with D possibly being TRBD2 (6 bases). CDR1 is LGHNA and CDR2 is YNFKEQ in the germline V gene. Trimming left V 0 bases short and J 1 base short, with 12 bases between. CDR3 size: 16 residues. The CDR3: CASSQDPSGLQETQYF. CDR3 nucleotide sequence: TGTGCCAGCAGCCAAGATCCCAGCGGGCTCCAAGAGACCCAGTACTTC.

This rearrangement joins TRBV2 to TRBJ2-1; 10 nucleotides agree with TRBD2. The CDR3 is made up of 15 amino acids. V dropped 2 bases and J dropped 9; count of bases not matched to a gene: 7. The V gene's germline CDR1 is SNHLY and CDR2 FYNNEI. CDR3 in DNA: TGTGCCAGCAGTGAAAATCTAGCGGGAGTGGGTGAGCAGTTCTTC. Translation gives CASSENLAGVGEQFF.

V usage is TRBV4-3 and J usage is TRBJ2-3; TRBD2 agrees at 7 bases. The ends lost 0 bases at V and 1 base at J; junction bases unmatched: 1. This CDR3 contains 15 residues. The germline gives CDR1 LGHNA, CDR2 YSLEER. In nucleotides, the CDR3 is TGCGCCAGCAGCCAAGATCTAGCGGGCACAGATACGCAGTATTTT. It yields the protein CASSQDLAGTDTQYF.

The CDR3 reads CASSFGAGGPGETQYF. DNA of the CDR3: TGTGCCAGCAGCTTCGGAGCGGGGGGGCCGGGAGAGACCCAGTACTTC. This chain uses TRBV5-4 with TRBJ2-5; 10 bases agree with TRBD2. With V trimmed by 2 bases and J by 4 bases, 8 bases remained unmatched. The CDR3 loop spans 16 amino acids. Germline CDR1 SGHNT, CDR2 YYREEE (reference sequence).

The V call is TRBV5-1, the J call TRBJ2-3; D perhaps matches TRBD2 (5 bases). V lost 1 base to trimming and J lost 0 bases, with 6 bases between them. The CDR3 spans 14 residues. CDR1 SGHRS and CDR2 YFSETQ come from the germline V gene. The CDR3 DNA reads TGCGCCAGCAGCTTGCAGCGGAGCACAGATACGCAGTATTTT. Its translation: CASSLQRSTDTQYF.

This chain links TRBV10-2 with TRBJ1-6; D gene uncertain. V lost 6 bases to trimming and J lost 3 bases, with 15 bases between them. The CDR3 extends over 16 amino acids. Per the germline V gene, CDR1 is WSHSY and CDR2 is SAAADI. CDR3 in amino acids: CASRFDGEVYNSPLHF. CDR3 bases: TGCGCCAGCAGGTTCGACGGGGAGGTCTATAATTCACCCCTCCACTTT.

The genes are TRBV21-1 and TRBJ1-4. TRBV21-1 is recorded as a pseudogene. The CDR3 totals 17 residues. The CDR3 coding sequence is TGTGCCAGCAGCAACCACCTAGGCGTCGCAACTAATGAAAAACTGTTTTTT. It specifies CASSNHLGVATNEKLFF.

The chain uses TRBV3-1 (or the pseudogene TRBV3-2) and TRBJ1-5; 7 positions match TRBD1. CDR3 length equals 16 residues. V lost 5 bases, J lost 4 bases, and 11 bases stayed unmatched. The germline V gene has CDR1 LGHDT and CDR2 YNNKEL (reference sequence). The CDR3 loop is CASSWGNRDSNQPQHF. DNA for the CDR3: TGTGCCAGCAGCTGGGGAAACCGGGACAGTAATCAGCCCCAGCATTTT.

This clone was counted once. CDR3 nucleotides: TGTGCCAGCAGCCGACGGACAGGGAGAGGAAACTATGGCTACACCTTC. This gives the protein CASSRRTGRGNYGYTF. The chain uses TRBV3-1 (or the pseudogene TRBV3-2) and TRBJ1-2, with 8 nucleotides matching TRBD1. Unmatched junction bases numbered 9, after V lost 4 bases and J lost 2 bases. The CDR3 is 16 residues long. In germline, CDR1 is LGHDT, CDR2 YNNKEL (reference sequence).

The chain employs TRBV24-1 and TRBJ2-5; 8 bases fit TRBD2. Germline CDR1 is KGHDR and CDR2 is SFDVKD. V gave up 4 bases and J gave up 5 bases; unmatched junction bases: 8. This CDR3 has 15 amino acids. This CDR3 is CATSDTGGAGETQYF. The CDR3 DNA reads as TGTGCCACCAGTGACACCGGGGGGGCCGGGGAGACCCAGTACTTC.

This clone was seen a single time. The chain carries TRBV6-6 and TRBJ2-7, with a tentative D call TRBD2 (7 bases). The CDR3 totals 16 residues. CDR1 is MNHNY, CDR2 SVGAGI, per germline (reference sequence). The V end was cut by 0 bases, the J end by 0 bases, with 12 bases between. In nucleotides, the CDR3 is TGTGCCAGCAGTTACTCGTATGCGGGGGCCTCCTACGAGCAGTACGTC. It yields the protein CASSYSYAGASYEQYV.

This sequence joins TRBV6-5 and TRBJ1-4; no firm D call. CDR3 length: 15 amino acids. Trimming took 6 bases from V and 1 from J, leaving 12 bases between them. CDR1 is MNHEY, CDR2 SVGAGI, per germline. The CDR3 nucleotides read TGTGCCAGCAGGATCGTCGGTCGAACTAATGAAAAACTGTTTTTT. This gives the protein CASRIVGRTNEKLFF.

V is TRBV5-4 and J is TRBJ1-1; TRBD1 aligns across 7 bases. There are 15 residues in the CDR3. The germline CDR1 and CDR2 sequences are SGHNT and YYREEE (reference sequence). After removal of 3 bases from V and 0 bases from J, the junction contained 5 bases not matched to a gene. CDR3 loop: CASSSLGGVNTEAFF. The CDR3 DNA is TGTGCCAGCAGCTCCTTAGGGGGCGTGAACACTGAAGCTTTCTTT.

The rearrangement links TRBV6-1 to TRBJ1-1; D remains unclear. V was cut by 3 bases and J by 5 bases, with 7 bases left in between. This CDR3 region has 12 residues. Germline V gene data show CDR1 as MNHNS and CDR2 as SASEGT. Here the CDR3 reads CASSDRWTEAFF. CDR3 sequence (DNA): TGTGCCAGCAGTGACCGGTGGACTGAAGCTTTCTTT.

This clone was found a few times. The genes are TRBV5-8 and TRBJ1-4; 8 bases map to TRBD1. This CDR3 spans 15 amino acids. V lost 0 bases to trimming and J lost 6 bases; unmatched junction nucleotides: 4. Looked up from germline, CDR1 is SGHTS and CDR2 is YDEGEE. For the CDR3, the DNA is TGTGCCAGCAGCTTGGATCCAGGGGGCGATGAAAAACTGTTTTTT. It specifies CASSLDPGGDEKLFF. Complete variable domain (other parts from reference TRBV5-8 and TRBJ1-4): EAGVTQSPTHLIKTRGQQATLRCSPISGHTSVYWYQQALGLGLQFLLWYDEGEERNRGNFPPRFSGRQFPNYSSELNVNALELEDSALYLCASSLDPGGDEKLFFGSGTQLSVL.

This chain links TRBV19 with TRBJ2-7, with TRBD2 identical over 9 bases. From germline, CDR1 is LNHDA and CDR2 SQIVND (reference sequence). J lost 1 base, V lost 6 bases, and 7 bases had no gene match. The CDR3 covers 15 residues. CDR3 sequence reads: CASSPLAGESYEQYF. The CDR3 nucleotides read TGTGCCAGTAGCCCTTTAGCGGGAGAGTCCTACGAGCAGTACTTC. Combining the CDR3 with reference TRBV19 and TRBJ2-7 gives the whole variable domain DGGITQSPKYLFRKEGQNVTLSCEQNLNHDAMYWYRQDPGQGLRLIYYSQIVNDFQKGDIAEGYSVSREKKESFPLTVTSAQKNPTAFYLCASSPLAGESYEQYFGPGTRLTVT.

This sequence joins TRBV28 and TRBJ1-4; D remains ambiguous. CDR1 is MDHEN, CDR2 SYDVKM, per germline. This CDR3 spans 12 amino acids. Trimming took 2 bases from V and 12 from J, leaving 10 bases between them. This chain's CDR3 is CASSLASGELFF. CDR3 nucleotides: TGTGCCAGCAGTTTAGCCTCCGGAGAACTGTTTTTT.

V and J are TRBV18 and TRBJ2-7; the match to TRBD2 covers 9 bases. The CDR3 length is 14 residues. From germline, CDR1 is KGHSH and CDR2 LQKENI. Trimming cost V 1 base and J 6 bases; bases outside gene matches: 4. CDR3 in amino acids: CASSPLAGEFEQYF. CDR3 sequence (DNA): TGTGCCAGCTCACCACTAGCGGGAGAGTTCGAGCAGTACTTC.

J is TRBJ2-1 and V is TRBV11-3, with 10 nucleotides matching TRBD2. With V trimmed by 0 bases and J by 5 bases, 7 bases remained unmatched. The CDR3 length is 17 residues. The V gene's germline CDR1 is SGHNT and CDR2 YENEEA. The CDR3 nucleotides read TGTGCCAGCAGCTTAGAGGGAAGCGGGGGGGCGGACAATGAGCAGTTCTTC. Protein product: CASSLEGSGGADNEQFF.

Worth noting for this clone: The same CDR3 arises from other DNA sequences in this sample as well. V is TRBV18 and J is TRBJ1-5; 8 bases agree with TRBD1. The junction had 0 bases not matched to a gene; V was cut back by 0 bases and J by 2 bases. The CDR3 spans 15 residues. The germline V gene has CDR1 KGHSH and CDR2 LQKENI. This chain's CDR3 is CASSPPGQGNQPQHF. Here the CDR3 DNA reads TGTGCCAGCTCACCACCGGGACAGGGCAATCAGCCCCAGCATTTT.

The chain employs TRBV11-1 and TRBJ1-1; D perhaps matches TRBD1 (5 bases). Trimming stripped 2 bases from V and 11 bases from J, with 21 bases between. CDR1 SGHAT and CDR2 FQDESV come from the germline V gene (reference sequence). This CDR3 has 15 residues. The CDR3 DNA sequence: TGTGCCAGCAGCTTAAATGCCTTGGGGGGGTCGGGTGCTTTCTTT. Protein sequence: CASSLNALGGSGAFF. The variable domain in full, completed from reference TRBV11-1 and TRBJ1-1, reads EAEVAQSPRYKITEKSQAVAFWCDPISGHATLYWYRQILGQGPELLVQFQDESVVDDSQLPKDRFSAERLKGVDSTLKIQPAELGDSAMYLCASSLNALGGSGAFFGQGTRLTVV.

This chain joins TRBV15 and TRBJ1-2; weak D call: TRBD1 (5 bases). Trimming took off 0 bases at V and 0 bases at J, with 11 bases between the two ends. The germline CDR1 and CDR2 sequences are LNHNV and YYDKDF (reference sequence). The CDR3 loop spans 16 amino acids. The CDR3 DNA follows: TGTGCCACCAGCAGAGATGGGGCACCTGCTAACTATGGCTACACCTTC. This codes for CATSRDGAPANYGYTF.

The chain is built from TRBV5-1 and TRBJ1-5; 9 bases match TRBD1. The J segment lost 5 bases and the V segment lost 1 base, leaving 4 bases of the junction unmatched. Germline-derived CDR1 and CDR2 are SGHRS and YFSETQ. The CDR3 extends over 15 amino acids. As DNA, the CDR3 is TGCGCCAGCAGCTTGACAGGGGGCTTGGATCAGCCCCAGCATTTT. This gives the protein CASSLTGGLDQPQHF.

This clone was seen more than once but under ten times. This chain links TRBV5-1 with TRBJ2-7; a weak D match, TRBD2 (6 bases). Trimming cost V 3 bases and J 1 base, with 11 bases left between them. This CDR3 has 14 amino acids. Germline V CDR1 and CDR2: SGHRS, YFSETQ. The CDR3 sequence: CASSSQGGSYEQYF. CDR3 nucleotides: TGCGCCAGCAGCTCTCAGGGAGGTTCCTACGAGCAGTACTTC.